This T cell receptor beta chain stems from a study of T cells in Graves' hyperthyroidism and ophthalmopathy. Study information: Blood from the periphery was taken at initial diagnosis, before any treatment.

This clonotype came up a few times. TCR beta CDR3 regions were amplified from RNA transcripts. Using the HTBI primer set, a first-round RT-PCR was run on the TCR CDR3. TCRdb reprocessed the multiplex PCR reads via MiXCR and lists one record per CDR3 protein. The profile covers around 690,000 distinct CDR3 sequences, with 17% appearing a single time and around 15% taken by the ten largest. V lost 1 base, J lost 4 bases, and 9 bases stayed unmatched. The CDR3 sequence is 17 residues long. Germline V gene sequence: CDR1 SGHTA, CDR2 FQGTGA. The sequence derives from a man aged 45 to 65 with Graves' hyperthyroidism. The chain carries TRBV7-3 and TRBJ2-2; 7 bases are shared with TRBD2. Specimen: blood. The CDR3 reads CASSLNLAGWSTGELFF. The DNA of the CDR3 is TGTGCCAGCAGCTTAAATTTAGCGGGTTGGAGCACCGGGGAGCTGTTTTTT.